This T cell receptor beta chain comes out of a study of cytomegalovirus exposure and HLA in healthy donors. Study-wide findings and caveats: Cytomegalovirus association was listed for 164 TCR beta chains. Later analysis identified a missense DCLRE1C variant that was linked to TCR beta V- and J-gene trimming. In vitro work confirmed that a few CMV-associated chains recognize CMV antigens. The classifier reportedly diagnosed cytomegalovirus status with high specificity and sensitivity.

Germline V gene lookup returns CDR1 SEHNR and CDR2 FQNEAQ (reference sequence). The CDR3 is 13 amino acids. The PCR had 60 Vbeta and 13 Jbeta primers. TCRdb's table, derived via immunoSEQ multiplex PCR, lists solely in-frame clones and lacks some. The sample yields around 150,000 clones, roughly 75% seen once. With regard to this clone: Its antigen remains unidentified. At one boundary the junction diverges from the germline segment, which might be a read error.

This clonotype was obtained from a man aged 35 to 55 in good health and CMV-seropositive. The gene calls are TRBV7-9 and TRBJ1-1; a weak D match, TRBD1 (6 bases). Sequenced: PBMCs. CDR3 nucleotide sequence: TGTTCCAGCAGCCCCGGACAGTACACTGAAGCTTTCTTT. It codes for CSSSPGQYTEAFF.